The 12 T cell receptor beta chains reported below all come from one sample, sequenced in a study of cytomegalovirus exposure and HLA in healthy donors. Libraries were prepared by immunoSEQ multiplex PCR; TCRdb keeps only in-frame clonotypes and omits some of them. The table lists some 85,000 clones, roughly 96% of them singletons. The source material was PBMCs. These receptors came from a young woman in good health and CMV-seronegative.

CDR3: CASSLGPPDSNEKLFF. CDR3 bases: TGTGCCAGCAGCTTGGGTCCCCCGGACAGTAATGAAAAACTGTTTTTT. The V gene is TRBV5-6, the J gene TRBJ1-4, with D possibly TRBD1 on 6 matching bases. CDR3 length equals 16 residues. V lost 0 bases and J 4 bases, leaving 13 bases between the germline ends. CDR1 is SGHDT and CDR2 is YYEEEE in the germline V gene.

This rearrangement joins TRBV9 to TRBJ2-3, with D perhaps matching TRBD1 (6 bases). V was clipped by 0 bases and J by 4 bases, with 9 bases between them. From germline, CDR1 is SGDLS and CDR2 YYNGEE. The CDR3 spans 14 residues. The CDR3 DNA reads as TGTGCCAGCAGCGTAGTTGGGGGCTCAGATACGCAGTATTTT. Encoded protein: CASSVVGGSDTQYF.

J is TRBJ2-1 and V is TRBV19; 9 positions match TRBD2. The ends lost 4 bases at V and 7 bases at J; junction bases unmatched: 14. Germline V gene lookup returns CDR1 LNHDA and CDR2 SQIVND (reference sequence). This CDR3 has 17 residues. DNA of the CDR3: TGTGCCAGTAGTACCGAACAGGGGTGGACTAGCGTAAATGAGCAGTTCTTC. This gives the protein CASSTEQGWTSVNEQFF.

The chain's CDR3 is CASSTTGGWETQYF. DNA of the CDR3: TGTGCCAGTAGTACTACAGGGGGGTGGGAGACCCAGTACTTC. This rearrangement joins TRBV19 to TRBJ2-5, with TRBD1 matching over 8 bases. The junction had 6 bases not matched to a gene; V was cut back by 4 bases and J by 5 bases. Germline V CDR1 and CDR2: LNHDA, SQIVND (reference sequence). The length of the CDR3 is 14 residues.

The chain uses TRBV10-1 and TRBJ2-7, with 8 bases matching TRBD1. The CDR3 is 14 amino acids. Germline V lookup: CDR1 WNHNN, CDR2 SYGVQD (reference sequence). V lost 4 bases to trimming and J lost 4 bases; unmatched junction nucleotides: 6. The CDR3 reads CASSGTGGMYEQYF. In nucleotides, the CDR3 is TGCGCCAGCAGTGGTACAGGGGGTATGTACGAGCAGTACTTC.

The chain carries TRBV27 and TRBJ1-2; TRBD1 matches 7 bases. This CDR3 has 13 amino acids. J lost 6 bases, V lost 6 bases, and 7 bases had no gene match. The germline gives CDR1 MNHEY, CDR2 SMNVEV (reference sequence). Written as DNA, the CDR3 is TGTGCCAGCAGCGCTCGACAGGGTCATGGCTACACCTTC. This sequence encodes CASSARQGHGYTF.

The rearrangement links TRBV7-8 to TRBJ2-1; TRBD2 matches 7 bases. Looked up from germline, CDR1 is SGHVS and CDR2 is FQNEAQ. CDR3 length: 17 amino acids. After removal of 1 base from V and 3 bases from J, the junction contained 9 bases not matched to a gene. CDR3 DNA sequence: TGTGCCAGCAGCTTAGGTTTTGCGGGAGAGCGCTACAATGAGCAGTTCTTC. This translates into CASSLGFAGERYNEQFF.

The CDR3 sequence: CASTLLGSGGDTQYF. Here the CDR3 DNA reads TGTGCCAGCACCCTCCTGGGCTCCGGGGGGGATACGCAGTATTTT. The chain employs TRBV5-4 and TRBJ2-3; 7 bases line up with TRBD2. CDR1 and CDR2 (germline): SGHNT, YYREEE (reference sequence). V lost 6 bases and J lost 6; bases outside the gene matches: 13. The CDR3 extends over 15 amino acids.

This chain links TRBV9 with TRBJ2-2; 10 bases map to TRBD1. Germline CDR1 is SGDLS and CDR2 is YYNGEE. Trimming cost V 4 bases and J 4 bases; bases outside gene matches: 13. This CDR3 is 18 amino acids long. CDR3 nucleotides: TGTGCCAGCAGCCACGACCTTGACAGGGGGCGTAGCACCGGGGAGCTGTTTTTT. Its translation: CASSHDLDRGRSTGELFF. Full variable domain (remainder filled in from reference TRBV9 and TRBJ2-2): DSGVTQTPKHLITATGQRVTLRCSPRSGDLSVYWYQQSLDQGLQFLIQYYNGEERAKGNILERFSAQQFPDLHSELNLSSLELGDSALYFCASSHDLDRGRSTGELFFGEGSRLTVL.

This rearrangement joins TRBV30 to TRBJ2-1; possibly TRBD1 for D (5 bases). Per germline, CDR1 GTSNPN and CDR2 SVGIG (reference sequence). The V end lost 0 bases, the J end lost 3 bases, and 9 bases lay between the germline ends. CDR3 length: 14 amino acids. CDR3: CAWSVQTGYNEQFF. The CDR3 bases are TGTGCCTGGAGTGTACAAACAGGCTACAATGAGCAGTTCTTC.

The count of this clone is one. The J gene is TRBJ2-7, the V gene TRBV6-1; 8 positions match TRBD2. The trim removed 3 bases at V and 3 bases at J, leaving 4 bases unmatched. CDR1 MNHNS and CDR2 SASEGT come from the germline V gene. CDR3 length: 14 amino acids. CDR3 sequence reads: CASSEVLAVYEQYF. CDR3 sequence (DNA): TGTGCCAGCAGTGAGGTACTAGCGGTCTACGAGCAGTACTTC.

In DNA, the CDR3 is TGTGCCAGCAGCGGTCGAGGGGGAGGGCCGGCGCCCTACAATGAGCAGTTCTTC. Its protein product is CASSGRGGGPAPYNEQFF. The gene calls are TRBV9 and TRBJ2-1; perhaps TRBD2 as D (7 bases). V was shortened by 3 bases and J by 2 bases, with 21 bases between the two germline ends. Germline values: CDR1 SGDLS, CDR2 YYNGEE. The CDR3 consists of 18 residues.